These T cell receptor beta chains were read from a single sample in a study of OX40 agonist ivuxolimab in advanced cancers. This table comes from immunoSEQ multiplex PCR, and its TCRdb copy is limited to in-frame clones, with some not included. The table has tens of thousands of clones, roughly nine tenths seen once. This specimen was CD4+ or CD8+ T cells sorted from blood, taken in a trial of the OX40 agonist ivuxolimab. These receptors were taken from an adult with an advanced solid tumor such as melanoma, head and neck, liver or kidney cancer. Each CDR3 is given with its conserved first and last residue. The order of the fields is V gene, clone size, J gene, D gene, CDR3 DNA, CDR3 protein. The D gene is left open where the match is weak. Clone size is shown for a subset of rows, as once, few, many or a class of expanded clone.

v_gene: TRBV9
abundance: NA
j_gene: TRBJ2-1
d_gene: TRBD1
CDR3nt: TGTGCCAGCAGCGTCCGGACAGGGGCTTCCTACAATGAGCAGTTCTTC
CDR3aa: CASSVRTGASYNEQFF

v_gene: TRBV10-3
abundance: NA
j_gene: TRBJ1-2
d_gene: NA
CDR3nt: TGTGCCATCGGAGGATCCGGGACACCCGATGGCTACACCTTC
CDR3aa: CAIGGSGTPDGYTF

v_gene: TRBV6-5
abundance: NA
j_gene: TRBJ1-1
d_gene: NA
CDR3nt: TGTGCCAGCAGTTACAGGCCAGGGAACACTGAAGCTTTCTTT
CDR3aa: CASSYRPGNTEAFF

v_gene: TRBV14
abundance: NA
j_gene: TRBJ2-5
d_gene: NA
CDR3nt: TGTGCCAGCAGCCAAACCTCGTCGGGCAACCTAAGGGAGACCCAGTACTTC
CDR3aa: CASSQTSSGNLRETQYF

v_gene: TRBV5-6
abundance: NA
j_gene: TRBJ1-4
d_gene: TRBD1
CDR3nt: TGTGCCAGCAGCGAATGGACAGGAGAGGGTGAAAAACTGTTTTTT
CDR3aa: CASSEWTGEGEKLFF

v_gene: TRBV10-3
abundance: NA
j_gene: TRBJ2-7
d_gene: TRBD1
CDR3nt: TGTGCCATCAGTGATATTGAGCGACAGGGCTCCTACGAGCAGTACTTC
CDR3aa: CAISDIERQGSYEQYF

v_gene: TRBV4-1
abundance: NA
j_gene: TRBJ2-7
d_gene: NA
CDR3nt: TGCGCCAGCAGCCATCCGGCAGGGTTCTACGAGCAGTACTTC
CDR3aa: CASSHPAGFYEQYF

v_gene: TRBV27
abundance: NA
j_gene: TRBJ2-1
d_gene: NA
CDR3nt: TGTGCCAGCAGTTTGGGGGTTGGGAATGAGCAGTTCTTC
CDR3aa: CASSLGVGNEQFF

v_gene: TRBV6-1
abundance: few
j_gene: TRBJ2-7
d_gene: NA
CDR3nt: TGTGCCAGCAGTGAAGCGGGAGCGGAGGCCCCGTACGAGCAGTACTTC
CDR3aa: CASSEAGAEAPYEQYF

v_gene: TRBV30
abundance: NA
j_gene: TRBJ2-3
d_gene: NA
CDR3nt: TGTGCCTGGAGTGTACTACGGGTAAACACAGATACGCAGTATTTT
CDR3aa: CAWSVLRVNTDTQYF

v_gene: TRBV5-4
abundance: NA
j_gene: TRBJ2-5
d_gene: NA
CDR3nt: TGTGCCAGCAGTCTTACTAGATGGGAGACCCAGTACTTC
CDR3aa: CASSLTRWETQYF

v_gene: TRBV19
abundance: NA
j_gene: TRBJ1-5
d_gene: TRBD1
CDR3nt: TGTGCCAGTAGCCCAGGGACAGGGGGCAATCAGCCCCAGCATTTT
CDR3aa: CASSPGTGGNQPQHF

v_gene: TRBV6-6
abundance: NA
j_gene: TRBJ2-3
d_gene: NA
CDR3nt: TGTGCCAGCAGTTACTTGGCTAACACAGATACGCAGTATTTT
CDR3aa: CASSYLANTDTQYF

v_gene: TRBV9
abundance: NA
j_gene: TRBJ2-7
d_gene: NA
CDR3nt: TGTGCCAGCAGCGAGGGGATTGGGAGGAGCTCCTACGAGCAGTACTTC
CDR3aa: CASSEGIGRSSYEQYF

v_gene: TRBV21-1
abundance: few
j_gene: TRBJ1-2
d_gene: NA
CDR3nt: TGTGCCAGCAGGTTCTCAGGGGGGAGGTATGGCTACACCTTC
CDR3aa: CASRFSGGRYGYTF

v_gene: TRBV28
abundance: NA
j_gene: TRBJ2-5
d_gene: NA
CDR3nt: TGTGCCAGCAGTAGGGAAGAGACCCAGTACTTC
CDR3aa: CASSREETQYF

v_gene: TRBV27
abundance: NA
j_gene: TRBJ2-7
d_gene: NA
CDR3nt: TGTGCCAGCAGTTTATCGCGGAGAGGGATACACGAGCAGTACTTC
CDR3aa: CASSLSRRGIHEQYF

v_gene: TRBV6-1
abundance: NA
j_gene: TRBJ2-7
d_gene: NA
CDR3nt: TGTGCCAGCAGTGAAGCAGGAACCGAGCAGTACTTC
CDR3aa: CASSEAGTEQYF

v_gene: TRBV6-6
abundance: NA
j_gene: TRBJ1-3
d_gene: NA
CDR3nt: TGTGCCAGCGTTGCGCGCACCATATATTTT
CDR3aa: CASVARTIYF